Included here is one TCR beta chain sequence, with context. The data belong to a study of T cell changes during pregnancy in multiple sclerosis. Clones were sequenced by immunoSEQ multiplex PCR, and TCRdb holds only the in-frame ones, with some missing. The sample carries more than 55,000 clones, approximately 90% recorded once. CDR3 length equals 16 residues. The V and J ends lost 4 bases and 4 bases respectively, with 20 bases between them. CDR1 and CDR2 (germline): SGHNT, YYREEE (reference sequence). The input for sequencing was peripheral blood, taken after pregnancy. The chain is built from TRBV5-4 and TRBJ1-2; D perhaps matches TRBD1 (5 bases). This sequence was found in a female donor in good health, enrolled as a control in a pregnancy study. For the CDR3, the DNA is TGTGCCAGCAGCCCCGGCCAGGGAACGGTCAGCTATGGCTACACCTTC. Amino acids: CASSPGQGTVSYGYTF.